One and the same sample provided the 13 T cell receptor beta chains below, sequenced in a study of Ad26.COV2.S vaccination and SARS-CoV-2 variants (dated by TCRdb to 2020 to 2022). In the paper's terms, the treatment or condition label means: roughly 18 received Ad26.COV2.S at low or high dose, single or two shots; about five received placebo; per-sample allocation not given. Repertoires of vaccine and placebo recipients were sequenced from samples collected on day 63 after the first injection. The library was obtained by the immunoSEQ multiplex PCR assay. TCRdb's version of the immuneACCESS table is confined to in-frame rearrangements and falls short of the full clone set. An unresolved V gene accounts for under half of the shortfall where checked; the remainder is of unknown origin. The sample profile shows fewer than 400,000 clones; less than 90% of them were found once. Clones ranked in the top ten supply under 4% of the sample.

The sequences come from peripheral blood, collected in a trial of Ad26.COV2.S vaccine versus placebo. These receptors originate from a person aged 18-65 years who received the Ad26.COV2.S COVID-19 vaccine or a placebo.

This clone was observed once. This chain joins TRBV5-4 and TRBJ2-3, with 9 positions matching TRBD1. J was trimmed by 4 bases and V by 3 bases; bases with no gene match: 9. CDR1 is SGHNT, CDR2 YYREEE, per germline (reference sequence). The CDR3 loop spans 16 amino acids. DNA for the CDR3: TGTGCCAGCAGCTCGCCCCCGGGACAGGGATCAGATACGCAGTATTTT. It is translated as CASSSPPGQGSDTQYF.

The rearrangement uses TRBV7-8 and TRBJ1-6; 7 nucleotides agree with TRBD1. Germline assignment: CDR1 SGHVS and CDR2 FQNEAQ. The CDR3 has 19 residues. V dropped 3 bases and J dropped 5; count of bases not matched to a gene: 16. Written as DNA, the CDR3 is TGTGCCAGCAGCTTGCACCACGGGACAGCCAGCTCTGATAATTCACCCCTCCACTTT. Translating it yields CASSLHHGTASSDNSPLHF. Full variable domain (rest looked up from reference TRBV7-8 and TRBJ1-6): GAGVSQSPRYKVAKRGQDVALRCDPISGHVSLFWYQQALGQGPEFLTYFQNEAQLDKSGLPSDRFFAERPEGSVSTLKIQRTQQEDSAVYLCASSLHHGTASSDNSPLHFGNGTRLTVT.

The V and J genes are TRBV10-1 and TRBJ1-2; no definite D call. With 2 bases removed from V and 8 bases from J, the gap between germline ends came to 15 bases. The CDR3 sequence is 14 residues long. Germline V lookup: CDR1 WNHNN, CDR2 SYGVQD (reference sequence). This CDR3 reads CASSESGGNGGYTF. The CDR3, as DNA: TGCGCCAGCAGTGAGAGCGGTGGCAATGGGGGCTACACCTTC.

This chain links TRBV15 with TRBJ2-3, with D possibly being TRBD2 (5 bases). Germline loops: CDR1 LNHNV, CDR2 YYDKDF (reference sequence). The CDR3 has 13 residues. Trimming took off 9 bases at V and 2 bases at J, with 12 bases between the two ends. The CDR3, as DNA: TGTGCCACGAAGAGGCTAGCCACAGATACGCAGTATTTT. Amino acids: CATKRLATDTQYF. The variable domain in full, completed from reference TRBV15 and TRBJ2-3, reads DAMVIQNPRYQVTQFGKPVTLSCSQTLNHNVMYWYQQKSSQAPKLLFHYYDKDFNNEADTPDNFQSRRPNTSFCFLDIRSPGLGDTAMYLCATKRLATDTQYFGPGTRLTVL.

The genes are TRBV5-1 and TRBJ1-4; perhaps TRBD1 as D (5 bases). The germline gives CDR1 SGHRS, CDR2 YFSETQ. V was cut by 5 bases and J by 0 bases, with 14 bases left in between. The CDR3 sequence is 16 residues long. The CDR3 region has the DNA TGCGCCAGCAGAACGGGGGAGAGATCAACTAATGAAAAACTGTTTTTT. Translated: CASRTGERSTNEKLFF.

This rearrangement joins TRBV9 to TRBJ2-7, with a weak D call TRBD2 (6 bases). CDR3 length: 16 residues. The germline CDR1 and CDR2 sequences are SGDLS and YYNGEE. V lost 0 bases, J lost 3 bases, and 16 bases lay in between. The CDR3 spells CASSVGLGREDYEQYF. As DNA, the CDR3 is TGTGCCAGCAGCGTAGGACTGGGTAGGGAGGACTACGAGCAGTACTTC.

The chain couples TRBV19 to TRBJ1-5; D may be TRBD1 (5 bases). CDR1 is LNHDA, CDR2 SQIVND, per germline (reference sequence). CDR3 size: 14 residues. The ends were cut back, 4 bases at V and 1 base at J, with 8 bases in the middle. CDR3 amino acids: CASSKWGSNQPQHF. The CDR3 DNA reads as TGTGCCAGTAGTAAGTGGGGGAGCAATCAGCCCCAGCATTTT.

In its sample, this clone was seen once. The V gene is TRBV13, the J gene TRBJ2-5; TRBD2 aligns across 11 bases. V lost 2 bases to trimming and J lost 4 bases; unmatched junction nucleotides: 0. Germline CDR1 is PRHDT and CDR2 is FYEKMQ (reference sequence). The CDR3 totals 14 residues. The CDR3: CASSLLAGGETQYF. CDR3 in DNA: TGTGCCAGCAGCTTACTAGCGGGGGGAGAGACCCAGTACTTC.

The V gene is TRBV6-5, the J gene TRBJ2-3; the match to TRBD1 covers 8 bases. Unmatched junction bases numbered 12, after V lost 10 bases and J lost 3 bases. The CDR3 extends over 15 amino acids. Looked up from germline, CDR1 is MNHEY and CDR2 is SVGAGI. The CDR3 loop is CATSNQGARTDTQYF. The CDR3 DNA reads TGTGCCACGTCAAATCAGGGGGCGCGAACAGATACGCAGTATTTT.

This chain uses TRBV5-7 with TRBJ2-3; TRBD1 aligns across 7 bases. TRBV5-7 is reported as an ORF; its role is uncertain. V lost 4 bases and J lost 2; bases outside the gene matches: 4. This CDR3 has 14 residues. For the CDR3, the DNA is TGTGCCAGCAGCCTCGGGACAGACACAGATACGCAGTATTTT. Protein sequence: CASSLGTDTDTQYF.

This clone was seen a few times. This chain uses TRBV3-1 (or the pseudogene TRBV3-2) with TRBJ1-6; D is perhaps TRBD1 (6 bases). CDR1 LGHDT and CDR2 YNNKEL come from the germline V gene (reference sequence). The CDR3 consists of 13 residues. V was shortened by 4 bases and J by 9 bases, with 10 bases between the two germline ends. This CDR3 is CASSPQGTSPLHF. CDR3 DNA: TGTGCCAGCAGCCCCCAGGGGACTTCACCCCTCCACTTT.

J is TRBJ2-3 and V is TRBV15; the match to TRBD2 covers 7 bases. Germline CDR1 and CDR2: LNHNV and YYDKDF (reference sequence). The CDR3 length is 13 residues. Trimming removed 9 bases from V and 0 bases from J; junction bases left unmatched: 3. In DNA, the CDR3 is TGTGCCACACTAGCGTCTAGCACAGATACGCAGTATTTT. It translates to CATLASSTDTQYF.

V usage is TRBV7-8 and J usage is TRBJ1-1, with D uncertain. Trimming cost V 2 bases and J 1 base, with 5 bases left between them. The CDR3 has 13 residues. Germline loops: CDR1 SGHVS, CDR2 FQNEAQ. CDR3: CASSLSANTEAFF. CDR3 DNA sequence: TGTGCCAGCAGCTTATCTGCGAACACTGAAGCTTTCTTT.